Included here is one TCR beta chain sequence, with context. The sample originates from a study of blood T cells in healthy people across ages. Next came a second PCR, run for about 7 to 12 cycles, which used a sample-barcoded 5' primer along with a J-beta primer mix. Every cDNA molecule carried a tag from a template-switch adaptor bearing 12 random nucleotides. TCRdb reprocessed the 5' RACE reads with MiXCR, giving one entry per CDR3 protein. Among some 670,000 distinct CDR3 sequences listed, 52% were seen once. This CDR3 spans 12 amino acids. Germline V CDR1 and CDR2: MGHDK, SYGVNS. The germline V and J ends were trimmed by 3 bases and 4 bases, with 6 bases remaining between them.

The sequencing input was blood. This sequence was found in a woman older than 75 in good health. This chain connects TRBV25-1 to TRBJ1-2; D gene unclear. The CDR3 reads CASSDARYGYTF. The CDR3 DNA is TGTGCCAGCAGTGATGCTCGCTATGGCTACACCTTC.